This T cell receptor beta chain was recovered during a study of OX40 agonist ivuxolimab in advanced cancers. Across the study: Patients in the trial were receiving intravenous ivuxolimab every 2 weeks, at doses of 0.01 to 10 mg/kg. Under the entry rules, prior anti-PD-1, anti-PD-L1 or anti-CTLA-4 therapy was allowed, and around 36% had some.

A note on this clone: Its antigen remains unknown.

Study-wide results and limits: Antigen specificity was not determined for the expanded peripheral T cells. CD8+ T cells averaged more expanded clones than CD4+.

The CDR3 consists of 13 residues. Per the germline V gene, CDR1 is SGHVS and CDR2 is FNYEAQ. The germline V and J ends were trimmed by 0 bases and 5 bases, with 5 bases remaining between them. Repertoires were generated with immunoSEQ multiplex PCR, while TCRdb's copy carries only in-frame clones and drops some. The table lists 55,000 to 65,000 clones, approximately 86% of them singletons. The source is an adult with an advanced solid tumor such as melanoma, head and neck, liver or kidney cancer. The chain combines TRBV7-6 with TRBJ1-5; unclear D gene. Sequencing was performed on CD4+ or CD8+ T cells sorted from blood, taken in a trial of the OX40 agonist ivuxolimab. The DNA of the CDR3 is TGTGCCAGCAGCTTAGCTGTTTATCAGCCCCAGCATTTT. This gives the protein CASSLAVYQPQHF.